A single sample is the source of the 28 T cell receptor beta chains below, sequenced in a study of control samples from healthy donors and cancer patients. Sequencing used immunoSEQ multiplex PCR; TCRdb keeps in-frame clones, though not all of them. The data hold about 57,000 clones, with approximately 89% observed a single time. Sequencing was done on a sample of PBMCs. Source of these receptors: a man aged 25 to 40 with colorectal cancer.

The V call is TRBV5-1, the J call TRBJ1-2; 7 bases agree with TRBD1. The CDR3 covers 14 residues. Per the germline V gene, CDR1 is SGHRS and CDR2 is YFSETQ. V was clipped by 3 bases and J by 4 bases; unmatched bases: 6. CDR3 residues: CASSYGTDLYGYTF. CDR3 nucleotide sequence: TGCGCCAGCAGCTATGGGACAGACCTCTATGGCTACACCTTC.

The V call is TRBV6-5, the J call TRBJ1-3; weak D call: TRBD1 (6 bases). Trimming removed 6 bases from V and 2 bases from J, with 11 bases in between. This CDR3 is 14 amino acids long. Germline assignment: CDR1 MNHEY and CDR2 SVGAGI. CDR3 region: CASRPSGAGNTIYF. CDR3 coding DNA: TGTGCCAGCAGACCATCAGGGGCTGGAAACACCATATATTTT.

This chain connects TRBV12-3 or TRBV12-4 to TRBJ1-1; possible D gene TRBD1, 5 bases. Trimming cost V 3 bases and J 8 bases, with 10 bases left between them. CDR3 length: 12 residues. Here the CDR3 DNA reads TGTGCCAGCAGTTTCGGGACCTTAGAAGCTTTCTTT. Its translation is CASSFGTLEAFF.

The genes are TRBV5-1 and TRBJ2-1; 7 bases match TRBD2. Germline values: CDR1 SGHRS, CDR2 YFSETQ. Unmatched junction bases numbered 13, after V lost 4 bases and J lost 9 bases. This CDR3 has 15 amino acids. The CDR3 sequence is CASSPVGRGSGEQFF. DNA of the CDR3: TGCGCCAGCAGCCCCGTTGGGAGGGGCTCGGGTGAGCAGTTCTTC.

The chain combines TRBV10-3 with TRBJ1-1; D is perhaps TRBD1 (5 bases). Germline CDR1 is ENHRY and CDR2 is SYGVKD. Trimming shortened V by 6 bases and J by 1 base, and 15 bases separated the two germline ends. This CDR3 region has 15 residues. The CDR3: CAISETGTANTEAFF. The CDR3 DNA sequence: TGTGCCATCAGCGAAACCGGGACGGCGAACACTGAAGCTTTCTTT.

The chain has TRBV24-1 and TRBJ2-2; D is possibly TRBD1 (6 bases). CDR1 KGHDR and CDR2 SFDVKD come from the germline V gene. The CDR3 is 16 amino acids. Trimming took 4 bases from V and 0 from J, leaving 11 bases between them. CDR3 in amino acids: CATSDKQGANTGELFF. CDR3 DNA sequence: TGTGCCACCAGTGACAAACAGGGCGCGAACACCGGGGAGCTGTTTTTT.

The gene calls are TRBV7-8 and TRBJ1-6; a weak D match, TRBD1 (6 bases). This CDR3 region has 17 residues. The V gene lost 8 bases and the J gene lost 0 bases, with 17 bases spanning the gap. The V gene's germline CDR1 is SGHVS and CDR2 FQNEAQ. The CDR3 protein is CASAHYYRDSYNSPLHF. The CDR3 DNA follows: TGTGCCAGCGCACACTACTACAGGGACTCCTATAATTCACCCCTCCACTTT.

The J gene is TRBJ2-5, the V gene TRBV10-3; the D is unclear. There are 14 residues in the CDR3. Trimming cost V 2 bases and J 4 bases, with 11 bases left between them. Germline V gene data show CDR1 as ENHRY and CDR2 as SYGVKD. The chain's CDR3 is CAISEEPFRETQYF. The CDR3 DNA sequence: TGTGCCATCAGTGAGGAGCCCTTCCGAGAGACCCAGTACTTC.

The V call is TRBV7-9, the J call TRBJ1-2, with TRBD1 matching 7 bases. The ends lost 3 bases at V and 8 bases at J; junction bases unmatched: 6. The CDR3 length is 13 residues. Germline V CDR1 and CDR2: SEHNR, FQNEAQ (reference sequence). The CDR3 sequence: CASSFTGAEGYTF. The CDR3 nucleotides are TGTGCCAGCAGCTTTACAGGGGCAGAGGGCTACACCTTC. Complete variable domain (other parts from reference TRBV7-9 and TRBJ1-2): DTGVSQNPRHKITKRGQNVTFRCDPISEHNRLYWYRQTLGQGPEFLTYFQNEAQLEKSRLLSDRFSAERPKGSFSTLEIQRTEQGDSAMYLCASSFTGAEGYTFGSGTRLTVV.

The chain uses TRBV5-1 and TRBJ2-7, with D hard to call. CDR1 and CDR2 from the germline V gene are SGHRS and YFSETQ. CDR3 size: 13 residues. Trimming took off 3 bases at V and 0 bases at J, with 7 bases between the two ends. CDR3 protein: CASSSEFSYEQYF. CDR3 sequence (DNA): TGCGCCAGCAGCTCAGAGTTCTCCTACGAGCAGTACTTC.

V is TRBV5-4 and J is TRBJ1-2, with a tentative D call TRBD1 (6 bases). Germline V gene data show CDR1 as SGHNT and CDR2 as YYREEE (reference sequence). CDR3 size: 15 residues. The V and J ends lost 4 bases and 4 bases respectively, with 17 bases between them. The CDR3 bases are TGTGCCAGCAGCCCGGAAACTACAGGGCCCTATGGCTACACCTTC. This translates into CASSPETTGPYGYTF.

This clone appeared a single time. Other nucleotide sequences in the sample specify the same CDR3. The V call is TRBV18, the J call TRBJ1-1; a weak D match, TRBD1 (6 bases). Trimming pared 3 bases from V and 0 bases from J, leaving 11 bases between. Germline V gene sequence: CDR1 KGHSH, CDR2 LQKENI. This CDR3 contains 15 residues. CDR3 DNA: TGTGCCAGCTCACCTCGGACAGATATGAACACTGAAGCTTTCTTT. It codes for CASSPRTDMNTEAFF.

A note on this clone: One end of the junction is discordant with germline, which a read error may explain. V and J are TRBV24-1 and TRBJ2-7, with D hard to call. This CDR3 has 14 amino acids. From germline, CDR1 is KGHDR and CDR2 SFDVKD. CDR3 in amino acids: CATSGFPDHYEQYF. The DNA for the CDR3 is TGTGCCACTAGTGGGTTTCCCGATCACTACGAGCAGTACTTC.

The chain employs TRBV19 and TRBJ1-1; D is undetermined. Trimming pared 3 bases from V and 2 bases from J, leaving 10 bases between. Looked up from germline, CDR1 is LNHDA and CDR2 is SQIVND (reference sequence). The CDR3 sequence is 14 residues long. Written as DNA, the CDR3 is TGTGCCAGTAGTATGGTTGCGGGTAACACTGAAGCTTTCTTT. Translation: CASSMVAGNTEAFF.

V usage is TRBV10-1 and J usage is TRBJ1-1; D possibly corresponds to TRBD1 (5 bases). Germline V lookup: CDR1 WNHNN, CDR2 SYGVQD (reference sequence). The CDR3 has 16 residues. V was shortened by 0 bases and J by 4 bases, with 15 bases between the two germline ends. In DNA form, the CDR3 reads TGCGCCAGCAGTGAGTCGATTCCAGGGACGGGCACTGAAGCTTTCTTT. It is translated as CASSESIPGTGTEAFF.

This chain joins TRBV10-2 and TRBJ2-1; TRBD2 aligns across 12 bases. Germline V gene sequence: CDR1 WSHSY, CDR2 SAAADI. This CDR3 has 17 residues. With 4 bases clipped from V and 5 bases from J, the junction kept 9 bases outside the gene matches. The CDR3: CASSVRRTSGAHNEQFF. The CDR3, as DNA: TGCGCCAGCAGTGTTCGTCGGACTAGCGGGGCCCACAATGAGCAGTTCTTC.

Regarding this clone: The same CDR3 can be traced to other DNA sequences in this sample. The rearrangement joins TRBV4-3 to TRBJ1-5; D remains unclear. Trimming pared 0 bases from V and 6 bases from J, leaving 6 bases between. CDR3 length: 13 residues. Per the germline V gene, CDR1 is LGHNA and CDR2 is YSLEER. The CDR3 here is CASSQDLGQPQHF. The CDR3 DNA follows: TGCGCCAGCAGCCAAGATTTGGGTCAGCCCCAGCATTTT.

This chain joins TRBV10-1 and TRBJ2-2; D call uncertain. Trimming took 2 bases from V and 2 from J, leaving 9 bases between them. Looked up from germline, CDR1 is WNHNN and CDR2 is SYGVQD (reference sequence). This CDR3 has 15 amino acids. The DNA of the CDR3 is TGCGCCAGCAGTGAGGGGCAGACCAACACCGGGGAGCTGTTTTTT. It encodes CASSEGQTNTGELFF.

The CDR3 protein is CASSFGLVADTQYF. Here the CDR3 DNA reads TGTGCCAGCAGCTTCGGCCTGGTAGCGGATACGCAGTATTTT. The chain couples TRBV5-4 to TRBJ2-3; TRBD2 is a possible D gene (5 bases). This CDR3 is 14 amino acids long. V shed 2 bases and J shed 6 bases, with 13 bases lying between them. Germline values: CDR1 SGHNT, CDR2 YYREEE (reference sequence).

The V and J genes are TRBV18 and TRBJ1-3; a possible D gene is TRBD1 (5 bases). The V gene's germline CDR1 is KGHSH and CDR2 LQKENI. This CDR3 has 13 amino acids. Trimming shortened V by 1 base and J by 8 bases, and 9 bases separated the two germline ends. DNA of the CDR3: TGTGCCAGCTCACCACTTGACAGAGACACCATATATTTT. Amino acid sequence: CASSPLDRDTIYF.

This clone was recorded a few times. DNA of the CDR3: TGTGCCAGCAGCCAAGCGGACAGCAATCAGCCCCAGCATTTT. Translated: CASSQADSNQPQHF. V is TRBV3-1 (or the pseudogene TRBV3-2) and J is TRBJ1-5; no definite D call. CDR3 length: 14 residues. CDR1 LGHDT and CDR2 YNNKEL come from the germline V gene (reference sequence). V lost 1 base to trimming and J lost 1 base, with 5 bases between them.

The rearrangement joins TRBV12-3 or TRBV12-4 to TRBJ2-7; no clear D gene. The V gene lost 2 bases and the J gene lost 3 bases, with 5 bases spanning the gap. The CDR3 has 12 residues. CDR3: CASSLQVYEQYF. CDR3 sequence (DNA): TGTGCCAGCAGTTTACAGGTCTACGAGCAGTACTTC.

The J gene is TRBJ1-5, the V gene TRBV30; D ambiguous. The germline CDR1 and CDR2 sequences are GTSNPN and SVGIG (reference sequence). V was clipped by 1 base and J by 7 bases, with 20 bases between them. The CDR3 consists of 16 residues. CDR3 in DNA: TGTGCCTGGAGTGCGTCTACTTTTGGGCTAGGACAGCCCCAGCATTTT. Its translation is CAWSASTFGLGQPQHF.

The V and J genes are TRBV6-6 and TRBJ1-5; D remains ambiguous. Germline V gene data show CDR1 as MNHNY and CDR2 as SVGAGI (reference sequence). CDR3 length: 15 amino acids. Trimming took off 6 bases at V and 0 bases at J, with 12 bases between the two ends. The CDR3 coding sequence is TGTGCCAGCAGACCCGGTACGGGTAGCAATCAGCCCCAGCATTTT. Its translation: CASRPGTGSNQPQHF.

The V call is TRBV7-9, the J call TRBJ1-4, with TRBD1 matching 7 bases. V was clipped by 4 bases and J by 0 bases; unmatched bases: 2. CDR1 and CDR2 (germline): SEHNR, FQNEAQ (reference sequence). CDR3 length: 15 amino acids. The CDR3 region is CASSYTGATNEKLFF. The CDR3 DNA is TGTGCCAGCAGCTACACAGGGGCAACTAATGAAAAACTGTTTTTT.

This rearrangement joins TRBV7-2 to TRBJ2-2; 7 nucleotides align to TRBD2. Trimming at V came to 9 bases and at J to 1 base, leaving 8 bases not matched to a gene. Germline V CDR1 and CDR2: SGHTA, FQGNSA. This CDR3 contains 15 residues. The CDR3 region is CASRLAAWNTGELFF. The CDR3 DNA sequence: TGTGCCAGTCGTCTAGCGGCTTGGAACACCGGGGAGCTGTTTTTT.

This chain uses TRBV7-9 with TRBJ2-3, with no clear D. Germline CDR1 and CDR2: SEHNR and FQNEAQ (reference sequence). Trimming stripped 2 bases from V and 10 bases from J, with 7 bases between. The CDR3 totals 11 residues. The CDR3 sequence is CASSLQLAQYF. CDR3 nucleotide sequence: TGTGCCAGCAGCTTACAGCTCGCGCAGTATTTT.

This chain uses TRBV2 with TRBJ1-1; 9 bases map to TRBD1. Germline V lookup: CDR1 SNHLY, CDR2 FYNNEI. Trimming took 6 bases from V and 4 from J; bases not matched to a gene: 3. The length of the CDR3 is 13 residues. CDR3 in amino acids: CASRQGAVTEAFF. As DNA, the CDR3 is TGTGCCAGCAGACAGGGGGCAGTCACTGAAGCTTTCTTT.